The 9 T cell receptor beta chains in this list originate from one sample, sequenced in a study of T cells after somatic rescue of genetic block (dated by TCRdb to 2018 to 2021). Library preparation used the immunoSEQ multiplex PCR assay. Imported from immuneACCESS, the table was reduced by TCRdb to in-frame sequences with V and J called. These copies leave out some clones; in studies compared against another copy, an unresolved V gene accounts for under half, and the cause of the remainder is not known. For this sample there are about 120,000 clones; just over 90% appear just once. Jointly, the top ten make up about 1.5% of the sample. The sample comprised peripheral blood mononuclear cells (PBMCs). The receptors shown here come from a woman between 18 and 30 years old.

J is TRBJ2-7 and V is TRBV10-1, with D maybe TRBD2 (6 bases). This CDR3 contains 13 residues. CDR1 is WNHNN and CDR2 is SYGVQD in the germline V gene (reference sequence). V lost 10 bases and J 0 bases, leaving 13 bases between the germline ends. CDR3 nucleotides: TGCGCCACTCCGGGACTGTTCTCCTACGAGCAGTACTTC. It is translated as CATPGLFSYEQYF.

The gene calls are TRBV2 and TRBJ1-1, with TRBD1 as a possible D gene (5 bases). Deletions cut 5 bases from V and 3 bases from J, with 13 bases between. Looked up from germline, CDR1 is SNHLY and CDR2 is FYNNEI. This CDR3 is 14 amino acids long. The CDR3 nucleotides are TGTGCCAGCAGTTTTGGGGGATACTACACTGAAGCTTTCTTT. Its translation is CASSFGGYYTEAFF. The whole variable domain, filled in from reference TRBV2 and TRBJ1-1, reads EPEVTQTPSHQVTQMGQEVILRCVPISNHLYFYWYRQILGQKVEFLVSFYNNEISEKSEIFDDQFSVERPDGSNFTLKIRSTKLEDSAMYFCASSFGGYYTEAFFGQGTRLTVV.

The J gene is TRBJ1-1, the V gene TRBV28; TRBD1 matches 7 bases. Trimming took 8 bases from V and 1 from J; bases not matched to a gene: 7. The CDR3 contains 14 residues. CDR1 and CDR2 from the germline V gene are MDHEN and SYDVKM. CDR3 DNA sequence: TGTGCCAGCCTAACGGGGACAGCGAACACTGAAGCTTTCTTT. Translated: CASLTGTANTEAFF. Variable domain in full (rest from reference TRBV28 and TRBJ1-1): DVKVTQSSRYLVKRTGEKVFLECVQDMDHENMFWYRQDPGLGLRLIYFSYDVKMKEKGDIPEGYSVSREKKERFSLILESASTNQTSMYLCASLTGTANTEAFFGQGTRLTVV.

Here the CDR3 reads CASSLVSGVTYEQYF. The CDR3 nucleotides are TGTGCCAGCAGCTTAGTTAGCGGGGTGACCTACGAGCAGTACTTC. This chain uses TRBV7-9 with TRBJ2-7; 8 nucleotides line up with TRBD2. From germline, CDR1 is SEHNR and CDR2 FQNEAQ (reference sequence). This CDR3 is 15 amino acids long. V was pared by 1 base and J by 2 bases, with 4 bases of the junction left unmatched.

The V gene is TRBV28, the J gene TRBJ2-7; TRBD1 might be the D (6 bases). The ends were cut back, 10 bases at V and 2 bases at J, with 18 bases in the middle. The CDR3 spans 14 residues. Germline loops: CDR1 MDHEN, CDR2 SYDVKM. The CDR3 region is CATEEGTIAYEQYF. The CDR3 DNA sequence: TGTGCCACCGAAGAGGGGACAATTGCCTACGAGCAGTACTTC.

The chain has TRBV5-6 and TRBJ1-2, with 11 nucleotides matching TRBD1. The CDR3 is 14 residues long. V gave up 2 bases and J gave up 7 bases; unmatched junction bases: 4. CDR1 is SGHDT and CDR2 is YYEEEE in the germline V gene. The CDR3 loop is CASSFGQGARGYTF. As DNA, the CDR3 is TGTGCCAGCAGCTTTGGACAGGGGGCGCGTGGCTACACCTTC.

This clone was counted only a few times. This rearrangement joins TRBV11-2 to TRBJ1-2; no definite D call. V shed 7 bases and J shed 4 bases, with 13 bases lying between them. In germline, CDR1 is SGHAT, CDR2 FQNNGV. This CDR3 region has 13 residues. The CDR3 here is CASIGSGVYGYTF. The CDR3 nucleotides are TGTGCCAGCATCGGGAGCGGGGTCTATGGCTACACCTTC.

The rearrangement joins TRBV4-2 to TRBJ1-1, with D unclear. This CDR3 is built from 17 residues. V was clipped by 6 bases and J by 0 bases, with 20 bases between them. The germline V gene encodes CDR1 LGHNA and CDR2 YNFKEQ. The CDR3 nucleotides are TGTGCCAGCAGTGGGTCCCACTCCGGCAGACTGAACACTGAAGCTTTCTTT. This codes for CASSGSHSGRLNTEAFF.

The rearrangement uses TRBV20-1 and TRBJ2-3; D is ambiguous. The germline V gene has CDR1 DFQATT and CDR2 SNEGSKA (reference sequence). The CDR3 has 11 amino acids. Trimming left V 1 base short and J 6 bases short, with 5 bases between. The CDR3 is CSARVGDTQYF. CDR3 in DNA: TGCAGTGCTAGAGTAGGGGATACGCAGTATTTT.